The subject of this entry is one T cell receptor (beta chain). The data are from a study of cytomegalovirus exposure and HLA in healthy donors. Germline CDR1 reads SGHAT; CDR2 reads FQNNGV. Losses at the gene ends were 3 bases for V and 4 bases for J; bases not matched to a gene: 3. The CDR3 covers 16 residues. In the PCR, 60 Vbeta and 13 Jbeta primers were used. The protocol was immunoSEQ multiplex PCR, while the TCRdb copy is restricted to in-frame clones and leaves out a portion. Of 110,000 to 150,000 clones listed, 76% were seen once; the top ten hold 3.9%. This TCR was sampled from a man aged 18 to 29 in good health and CMV-seronegative. The chain employs TRBV11-2 and TRBJ2-5; 15 bases fit TRBD2. The sample comprised PBMCs. The CDR3 nucleotides read TGTGCCAGCAGCTTTGGACTAGCGGGGGGGCGAGAGACCCAGTACTTC. It translates to CASSFGLAGGRETQYF.